This TCR beta chain was recorded in a study of Graves' ophthalmopathy and Graves' hyperthyroidism. The study's findings and limits: In blood, most expanded thyroid clonotypes above 0.001 frequency were also detected.

The sample holds a few counts of this clonotype. The antigen is undetermined. V lost 8 bases, J lost 5 bases, and 23 bases lay in between. This CDR3 spans 16 amino acids. Germline lookup yields CDR1 KGHDR and CDR2 SFDVKD. Amplification of the TCR beta CDR3 regions used RNA transcripts (as template). The first-round RT-PCR employed HTBI primers together with the Qiagen OneStep RT-PCR kit. A multiplex PCR was then performed as the second round. MiXCR was run by TCRdb on the multiplex PCR reads, yielding one entry per CDR3 protein. The sample yields about 1.1 million distinct CDR3 sequences, about two fifths seen once.

The chain combines TRBV24-1 with TRBJ2-5; D perhaps matches TRBD1 (6 bases). Sequenced: peripheral blood or thyroid tissue (not recorded which). This TCR came from an adult man with Graves' hyperthyroidism. The DNA of the CDR3 is TGTGCCACCAAAAGCGGACCGCCCAGGGGTAGGGAGACCCAGTACTTC. This encodes CATKSGPPRGRETQYF.